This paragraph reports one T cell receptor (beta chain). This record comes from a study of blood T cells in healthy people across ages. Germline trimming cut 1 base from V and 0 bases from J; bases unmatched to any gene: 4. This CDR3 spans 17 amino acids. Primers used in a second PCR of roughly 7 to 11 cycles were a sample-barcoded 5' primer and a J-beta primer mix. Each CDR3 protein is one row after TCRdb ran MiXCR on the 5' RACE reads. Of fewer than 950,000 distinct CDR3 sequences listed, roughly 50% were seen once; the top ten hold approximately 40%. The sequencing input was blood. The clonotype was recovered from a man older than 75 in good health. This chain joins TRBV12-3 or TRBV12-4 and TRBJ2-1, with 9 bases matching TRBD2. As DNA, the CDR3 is TGTGCCAGCAGTTTAGGTAGCGGGAGAGGCTCCTACAATGAGCAGTTCTTC. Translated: CASSLGSGRGSYNEQFF.